This T cell receptor (beta chain) was retrieved from a study of regulatory T cells in long-lasting Graves disease. This clonotype was picked up many times. The V gene end was trimmed by 10 bases and the J gene end by 7 bases; junction bases not matched to a gene: 6. This CDR3 contains 14 residues. The germline V gene encodes CDR1 MNHNS and CDR2 SASEGT. Time point here: newly diagnosed GD, antithyroid drugs for less than 3 months. Scientists built the TCR library using RNA that was extracted from PBMCs. The TCR beta library used iRepertoire HTBI primers with Arm-PCR amplification of CDR3. TCRdb redid the calling of the multiplex PCR reads with MiXCR, one entry per CDR3 protein. Here the sample spans fewer than 450,000 distinct CDR3 sequences, 15% being singletons. These records were also assigned to another study, of T cells in Graves' hyperthyroidism and ophthalmopathy. That work adds: The study excluded patients with uncontrolled infection, other autoimmune disease, pregnancy or lactation.

This chain joins TRBV6-1 and TRBJ2-1; 14 bases match TRBD2. The specimen was peripheral blood mononuclear cells (PBMCs), collected at new diagnosis, from a patient treated with antithyroid drugs. The clonotype originates from a woman aged 35 to 49 with Graves disease. The CDR3 region has the DNA TGTGCCACCAAGACTAGCGGGAGGGGTAATGAGCAGTTCTTC. It is translated as CATKTSGRGNEQFF.